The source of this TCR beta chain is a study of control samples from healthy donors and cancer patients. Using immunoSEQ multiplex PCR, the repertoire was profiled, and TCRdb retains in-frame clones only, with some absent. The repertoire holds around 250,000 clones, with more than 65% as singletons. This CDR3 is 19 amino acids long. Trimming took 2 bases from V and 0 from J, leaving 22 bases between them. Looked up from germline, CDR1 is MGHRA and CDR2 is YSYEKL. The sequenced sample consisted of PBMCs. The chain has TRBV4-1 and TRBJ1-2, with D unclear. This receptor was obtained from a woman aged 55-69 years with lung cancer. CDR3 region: CASSQSSSGLPSANYGYTF. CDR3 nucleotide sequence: TGCGCCAGCAGCCAATCCTCCTCGGGCCTCCCCTCGGCTAACTATGGCTACACCTTC.